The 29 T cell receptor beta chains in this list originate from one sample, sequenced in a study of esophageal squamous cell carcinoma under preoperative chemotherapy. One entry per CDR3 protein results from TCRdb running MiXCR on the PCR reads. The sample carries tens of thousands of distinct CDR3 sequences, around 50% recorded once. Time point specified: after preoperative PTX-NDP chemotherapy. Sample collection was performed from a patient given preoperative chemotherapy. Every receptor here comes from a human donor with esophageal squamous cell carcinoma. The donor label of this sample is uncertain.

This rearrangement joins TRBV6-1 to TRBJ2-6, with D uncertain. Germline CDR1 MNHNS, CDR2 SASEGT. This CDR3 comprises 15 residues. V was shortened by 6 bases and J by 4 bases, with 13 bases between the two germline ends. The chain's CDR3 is CASRLEPSGANVLTF. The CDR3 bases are TGTGCCAGCAGGCTGGAGCCCTCGGGGGCCAACGTCCTGACTTTC.

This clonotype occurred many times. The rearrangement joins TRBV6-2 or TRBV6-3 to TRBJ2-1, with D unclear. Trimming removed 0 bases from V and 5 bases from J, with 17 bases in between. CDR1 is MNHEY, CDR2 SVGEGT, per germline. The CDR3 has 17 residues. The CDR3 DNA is TGTGCCAGCAGTTACTCGTTGACACGCGTGGTCCACAATGAGCAGTTCTTC. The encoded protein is CASSYSLTRVVHNEQFF.

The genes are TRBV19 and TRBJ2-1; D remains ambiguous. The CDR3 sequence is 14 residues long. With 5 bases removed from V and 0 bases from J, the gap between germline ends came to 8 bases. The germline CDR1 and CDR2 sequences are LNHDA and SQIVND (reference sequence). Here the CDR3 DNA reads TGTGCCAGTAGTGGACCGAGCTCCTACAATGAGCAGTTCTTC. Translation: CASSGPSSYNEQFF.

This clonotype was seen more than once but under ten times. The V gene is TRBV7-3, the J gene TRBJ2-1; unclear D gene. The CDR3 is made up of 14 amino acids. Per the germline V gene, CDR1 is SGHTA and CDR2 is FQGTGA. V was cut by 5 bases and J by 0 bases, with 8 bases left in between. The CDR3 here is CASSPSSSYNEQFF. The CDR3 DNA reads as TGTGCCAGCAGCCCGAGCAGCTCCTACAATGAGCAGTTCTTC.

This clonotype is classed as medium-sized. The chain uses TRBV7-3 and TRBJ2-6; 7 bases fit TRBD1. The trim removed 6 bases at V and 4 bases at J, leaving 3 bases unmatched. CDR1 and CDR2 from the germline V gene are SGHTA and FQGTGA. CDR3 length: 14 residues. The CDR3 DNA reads TGTGCCAGCAGACAGGGGACCGGGGCCAACGTCCTGACTTTC. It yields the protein CASRQGTGANVLTF.

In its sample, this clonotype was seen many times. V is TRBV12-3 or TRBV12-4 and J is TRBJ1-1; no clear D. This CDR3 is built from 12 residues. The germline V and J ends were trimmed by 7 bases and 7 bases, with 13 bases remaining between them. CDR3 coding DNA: TGTGCCAGCAAACTTCAAAGTTTTGAAGCTTTCTTT. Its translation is CASKLQSFEAFF.

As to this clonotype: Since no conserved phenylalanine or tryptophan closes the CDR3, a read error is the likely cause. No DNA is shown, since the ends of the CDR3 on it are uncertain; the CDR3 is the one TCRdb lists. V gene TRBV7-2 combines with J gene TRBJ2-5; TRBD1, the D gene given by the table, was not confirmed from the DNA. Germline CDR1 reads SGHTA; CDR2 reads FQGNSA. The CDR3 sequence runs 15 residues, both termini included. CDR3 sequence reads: CASSPDIGQKETWHS.

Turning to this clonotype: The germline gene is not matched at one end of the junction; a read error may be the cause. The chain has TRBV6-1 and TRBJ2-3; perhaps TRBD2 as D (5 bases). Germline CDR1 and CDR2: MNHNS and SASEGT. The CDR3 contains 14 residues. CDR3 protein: CAGSAGRDEDTQYF. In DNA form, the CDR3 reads TGTGCCGGCAGTGCGGGCCGTGACGAAGATACCCAGTATTTC.

CDR3 residues: CASSRPTTGTRDYEQFF. CDR3 in DNA: TGTGCCAGCAGTAGACCGACCACCGGGACAAGGGATTACGAGCAGTTCTTC. This chain uses TRBV6-2 or TRBV6-3 with TRBJ2-1; D possibly corresponds to TRBD1 (6 bases). Germline values: CDR1 MNHEY, CDR2 SVGEGT. Trimming left V 5 bases short and J 10 bases short, with 27 bases between. The CDR3 runs 17 residues.

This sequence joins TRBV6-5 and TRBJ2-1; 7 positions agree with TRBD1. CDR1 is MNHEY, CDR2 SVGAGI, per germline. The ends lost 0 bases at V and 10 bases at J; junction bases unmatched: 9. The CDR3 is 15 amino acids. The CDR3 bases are TGTGCCAGCAGTTACTCGCGTTGGACAGGACACGAGCAGTTCTTC. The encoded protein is CASSYSRWTGHEQFF.

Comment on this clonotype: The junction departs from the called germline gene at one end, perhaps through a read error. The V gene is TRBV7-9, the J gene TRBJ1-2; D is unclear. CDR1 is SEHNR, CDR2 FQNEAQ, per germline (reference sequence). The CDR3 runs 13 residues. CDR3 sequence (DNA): TGTGCCAGCAGCTTTTCCGCTGACCCTGGCTCCTTCTTC. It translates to CASSFSADPGSFF.

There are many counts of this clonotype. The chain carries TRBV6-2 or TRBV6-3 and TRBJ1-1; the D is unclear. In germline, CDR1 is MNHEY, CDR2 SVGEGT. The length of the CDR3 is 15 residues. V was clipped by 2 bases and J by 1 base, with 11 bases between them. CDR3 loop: CASSYPNKGNTEAFF. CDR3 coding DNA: TGTGCCAGCAGTTACCCCAACAAAGGGAACACTGAAGCTTTCTTT.

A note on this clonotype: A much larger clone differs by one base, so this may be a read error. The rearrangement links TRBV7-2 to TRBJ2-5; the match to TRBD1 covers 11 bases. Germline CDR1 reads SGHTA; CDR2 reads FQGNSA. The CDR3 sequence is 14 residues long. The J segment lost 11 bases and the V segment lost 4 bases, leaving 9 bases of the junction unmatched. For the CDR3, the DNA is TGTGCCAGCAGCTCCCCGGGACAGGGGGGTGAGCAGTACTTC. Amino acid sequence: CASSSPGQGGEQYF.

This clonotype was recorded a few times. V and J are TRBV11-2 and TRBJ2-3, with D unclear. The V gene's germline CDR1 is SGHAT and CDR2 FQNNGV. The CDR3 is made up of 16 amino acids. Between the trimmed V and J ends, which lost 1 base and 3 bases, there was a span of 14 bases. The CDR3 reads CASSLGFQQFTDTQYF. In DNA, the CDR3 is TGTGCCAGCAGCTTAGGCTTCCAGCAGTTTACAGATACGCAGTATTTT.

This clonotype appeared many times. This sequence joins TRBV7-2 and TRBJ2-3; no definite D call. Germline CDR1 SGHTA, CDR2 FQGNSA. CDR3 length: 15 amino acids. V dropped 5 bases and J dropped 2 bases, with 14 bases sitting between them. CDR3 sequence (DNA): TGTGCCAGCAGCGATAGGACCGTTAACACAGATACGCAGTATTTT. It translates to CASSDRTVNTDTQYF.

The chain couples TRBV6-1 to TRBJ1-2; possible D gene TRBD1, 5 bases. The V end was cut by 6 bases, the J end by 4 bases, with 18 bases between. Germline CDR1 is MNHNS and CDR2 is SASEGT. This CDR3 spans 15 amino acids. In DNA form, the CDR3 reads TGTGCCAGCAGGGAGGCATTACAGGTTGGCTATGGCTACACCTTC. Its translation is CASREALQVGYGYTF.

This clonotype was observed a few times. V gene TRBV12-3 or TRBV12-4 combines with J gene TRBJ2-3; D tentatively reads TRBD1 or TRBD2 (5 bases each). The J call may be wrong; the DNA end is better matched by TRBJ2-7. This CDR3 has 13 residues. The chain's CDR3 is CATGRGGTDTQYF. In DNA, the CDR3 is TGTGCCACGGGTCGGGGCGGTACAGATACGCAGTACTTC.

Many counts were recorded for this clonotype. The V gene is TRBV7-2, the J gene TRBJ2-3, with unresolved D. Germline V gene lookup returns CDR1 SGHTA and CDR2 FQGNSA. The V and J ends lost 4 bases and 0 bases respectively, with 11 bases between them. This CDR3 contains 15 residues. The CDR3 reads CASSYVGLSTDTQYF. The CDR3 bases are TGTGCCAGCAGCTACGTTGGTTTGAGCACAGATACGCAGTATTTT. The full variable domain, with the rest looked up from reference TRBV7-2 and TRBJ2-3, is GAGVSQSPSNKVTEKGKDVELRCDPISGHTALYWYRQSLGQGLEFLIYFQGNSAPDKSGLPSDRFSAERTGGSVSTLTIQRTQQEDSAVYLCASSYVGLSTDTQYFGPGTRLTVL.

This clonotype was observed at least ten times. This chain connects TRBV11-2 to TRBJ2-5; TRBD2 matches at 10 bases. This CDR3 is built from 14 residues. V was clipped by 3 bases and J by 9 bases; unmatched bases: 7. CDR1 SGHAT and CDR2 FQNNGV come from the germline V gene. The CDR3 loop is CASSFRLAGEAQYF. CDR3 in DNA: TGTGCCAGCAGCTTCCGTCTAGCGGGGGAGGCCCAGTACTTC.

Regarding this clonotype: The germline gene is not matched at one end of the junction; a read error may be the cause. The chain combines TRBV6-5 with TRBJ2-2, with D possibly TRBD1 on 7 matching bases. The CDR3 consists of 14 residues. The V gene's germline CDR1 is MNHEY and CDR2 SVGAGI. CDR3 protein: CASSYSEGTGALFF. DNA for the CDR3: TGTGCCAGCAGTTACTCGGAGGGCACAGGGGCGCTGTTTTTT.

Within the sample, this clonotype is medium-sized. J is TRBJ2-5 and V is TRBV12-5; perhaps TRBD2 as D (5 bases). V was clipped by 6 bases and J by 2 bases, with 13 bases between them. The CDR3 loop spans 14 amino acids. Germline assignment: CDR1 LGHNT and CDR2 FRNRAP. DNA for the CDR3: TGTGCTAGTGGCCTAGGACTCCTTCAAGAGACCCAGTACTTC. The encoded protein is CASGLGLLQETQYF.

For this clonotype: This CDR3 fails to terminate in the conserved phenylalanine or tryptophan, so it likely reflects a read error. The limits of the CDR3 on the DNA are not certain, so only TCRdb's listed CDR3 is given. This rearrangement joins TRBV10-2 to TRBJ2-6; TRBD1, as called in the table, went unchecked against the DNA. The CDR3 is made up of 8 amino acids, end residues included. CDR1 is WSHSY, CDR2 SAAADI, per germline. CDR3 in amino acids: CASSESGT.

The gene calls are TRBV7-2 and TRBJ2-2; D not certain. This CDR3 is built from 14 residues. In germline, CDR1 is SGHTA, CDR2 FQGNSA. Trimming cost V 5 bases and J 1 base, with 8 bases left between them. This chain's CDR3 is CASSPTGNTGELFF. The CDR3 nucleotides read TGTGCCAGCAGCCCAACCGGGAACACCGGGGAGCTGTTTTTT.

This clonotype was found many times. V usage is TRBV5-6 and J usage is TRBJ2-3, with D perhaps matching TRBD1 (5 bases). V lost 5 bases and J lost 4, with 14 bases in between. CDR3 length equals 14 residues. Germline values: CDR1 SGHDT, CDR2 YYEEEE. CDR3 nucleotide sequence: TGTGCCAGCAGTGGGGCAACCCAGGCAGATACGCAGTATTTT. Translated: CASSGATQADTQYF.

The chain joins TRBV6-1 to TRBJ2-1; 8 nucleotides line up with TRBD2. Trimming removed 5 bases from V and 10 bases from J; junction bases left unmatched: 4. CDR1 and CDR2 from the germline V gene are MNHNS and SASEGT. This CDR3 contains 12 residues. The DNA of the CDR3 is TGTGCCAGCAGTCCCGGGGGGGGGGAGCAGTTCTTC. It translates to CASSPGGGEQFF.

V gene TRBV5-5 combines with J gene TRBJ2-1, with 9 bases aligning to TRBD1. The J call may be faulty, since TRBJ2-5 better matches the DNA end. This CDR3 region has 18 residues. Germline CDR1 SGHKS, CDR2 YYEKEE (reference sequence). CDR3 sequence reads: CASSLVDRGTVFQETQYF. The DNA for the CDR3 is TGTGCCAGCAGCCTCGTGGACAGGGGTACGGTCTTCCAAGAGACCCAGTACTTC.

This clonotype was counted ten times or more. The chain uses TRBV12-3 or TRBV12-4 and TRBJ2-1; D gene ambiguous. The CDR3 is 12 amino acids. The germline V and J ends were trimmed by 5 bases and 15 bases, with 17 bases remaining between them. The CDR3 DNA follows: TGTGCCAGCAGTCAAACGGGTGATTGGCTGTTCTTC. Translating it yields CASSQTGDWLFF.

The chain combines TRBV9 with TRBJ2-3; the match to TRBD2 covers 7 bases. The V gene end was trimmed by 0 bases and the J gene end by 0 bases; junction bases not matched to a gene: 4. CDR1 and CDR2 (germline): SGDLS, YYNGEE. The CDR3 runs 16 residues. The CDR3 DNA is TGTGCCAGCAGCGTAGGTTTGACTAGCAGCACAGATACGCAGTATTTT. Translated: CASSVGLTSSTDTQYF. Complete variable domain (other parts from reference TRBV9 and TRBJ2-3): DSGVTQTPKHLITATGQRVTLRCSPRSGDLSVYWYQQSLDQGLQFLIQYYNGEERAKGNILERFSAQQFPDLHSELNLSSLELGDSALYFCASSVGLTSSTDTQYFGPGTRLTVL.

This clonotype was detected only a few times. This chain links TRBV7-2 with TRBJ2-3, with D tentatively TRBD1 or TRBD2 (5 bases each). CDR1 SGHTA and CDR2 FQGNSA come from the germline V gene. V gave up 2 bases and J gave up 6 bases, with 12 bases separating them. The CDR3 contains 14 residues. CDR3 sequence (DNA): TGTGCCAGCAGCTTATGGCTAGCAGGGGATACGCAGTATTTT. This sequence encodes CASSLWLAGDTQYF.